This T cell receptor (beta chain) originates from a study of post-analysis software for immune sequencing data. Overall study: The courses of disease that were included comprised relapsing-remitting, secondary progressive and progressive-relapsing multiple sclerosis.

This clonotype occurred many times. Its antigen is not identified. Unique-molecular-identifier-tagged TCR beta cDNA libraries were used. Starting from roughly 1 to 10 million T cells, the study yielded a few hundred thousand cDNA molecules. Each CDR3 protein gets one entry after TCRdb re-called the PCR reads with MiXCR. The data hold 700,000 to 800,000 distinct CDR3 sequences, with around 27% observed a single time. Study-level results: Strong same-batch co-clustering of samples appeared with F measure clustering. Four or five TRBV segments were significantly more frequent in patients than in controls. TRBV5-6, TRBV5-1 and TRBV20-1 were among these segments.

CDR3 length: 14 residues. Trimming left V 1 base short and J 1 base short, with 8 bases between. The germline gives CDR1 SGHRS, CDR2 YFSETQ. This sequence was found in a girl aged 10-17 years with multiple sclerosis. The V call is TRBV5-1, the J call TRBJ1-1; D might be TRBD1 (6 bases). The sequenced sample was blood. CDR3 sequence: CASSLQGPNTEAFF. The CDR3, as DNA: TGCGCCAGCAGCTTGCAGGGGCCGAACACTGAAGCTTTCTTT.